A selection of T cell receptor beta chains follows, all from one sample in a study of PD-1 blockade in mismatch repair-deficient tumors. Only in-frame clones appear in the TCRdb table, and some are missing; sequencing was by immunoSEQ multiplex PCR. Of 60,000 to 75,000 clones listed, around 88% were seen once; the top ten hold approximately 15%. The starting material was peripheral blood, obtained 52 weeks after starting pembrolizumab. Every receptor here comes from an adult with mismatch repair-deficient cancer. Each CDR3 is given with its conserved first and last residue. The D gene is left open where the match is weak. Size is omitted from some rows. Given values are once, few, many or a class for expanded clones.

size	length	V	J	D	CDR3	DNA
-	14	TRBV5-6	TRBJ2-1	TRBD2	CASSLSFAGDEQFF	TGTGCCAGCAGCTTGTCGTTTGCGGGAGATGAGCAGTTCTTC
-	15	TRBV5-1	TRBJ2-1	TRBD2	CASSLTGTSYNEQFF	TGCGCCAGCAGCCTCACCGGGACTAGTTACAATGAGCAGTTCTTC
-	11	TRBV5-6	TRBJ2-1	-	CASSFGGGQFF	TGTGCCAGCAGCTTTGGTGGTGGGCAGTTCTTC
-	18	TRBV7-9	TRBJ2-2	TRBD2	CASSLGLAGEWSAGELFF	TGTGCCAGCAGCTTGGGACTAGCGGGAGAATGGTCTGCCGGGGAGCTGTTTTTT
-	15	TRBV5-1	TRBJ2-5	-	CASSLAGGLQETQYF	TGCGCCAGCAGCTTGGCTGGGGGACTCCAAGAGACCCAGTACTTC
-	19	TRBV28	TRBJ2-1	TRBD2	CASSPTSGRSPRSYNEQFF	TGTGCCAGCAGTCCGACTAGCGGGAGGTCGCCCAGGTCCTACAATGAGCAGTTCTTC
-	15	TRBV21-1	TRBJ1-5	-	CASSKVTTGDQPQHF	TGTGCCAGCAGCAAAGTAACGACAGGGGATCAGCCCCAGCATTTT
-	18	TRBV15	TRBJ2-1	TRBD2	CATAGLAGLNRSYNEQFF	TGTGCCACCGCGGGACTAGCGGGGCTCAACCGCTCCTACAATGAGCAGTTCTTC
-	14	TRBV7-9	TRBJ2-1	TRBD1	CASSRPGQGNEQFF	TGTGCCAGCAGTCGGCCGGGACAGGGAAATGAGCAGTTCTTC
-	18	TRBV5-1	TRBJ2-3	TRBD2	CASSLASGRAAGADTQYF	TGCGCCAGCAGCTTGGCTAGCGGGAGGGCCGCGGGGGCAGATACGCAGTATTTT
once	12	TRBV6-6	TRBJ2-2	TRBD2	CASSPGGGELFF	TGTGCCAGCAGTCCGGGAGGCGGGGAGCTGTTTTTT
-	16	TRBV29-1	TRBJ2-1	TRBD2	CSVEPSGRFSYNEQFF	TGCAGCGTTGAACCTAGCGGGAGATTTTCCTACAATGAGCAGTTCTTC
-	14	TRBV7-9	TRBJ1-2	TRBD1	CASSFGTGGDGYTF	TGTGCCAGCAGCTTCGGGACAGGGGGGGATGGCTACACCTTC
-	14	TRBV25-1	TRBJ1-5	-	CASAGWGLVQPQHF	TGTGCCAGCGCGGGGTGGGGGCTGGTTCAGCCCCAGCATTTT
-	19	TRBV12-5	TRBJ2-2	-	CASGLVFRGGPWETGELFF	TGTGCTAGTGGTTTGGTTTTTAGGGGGGGGCCCTGGGAGACCGGGGAGCTGTTTTTT
-	16	TRBV5-1	TRBJ2-1	TRBD2	CASSHIGLADYNEQFF	TGCGCCAGCAGCCACATCGGACTAGCGGACTACAATGAGCAGTTCTTC
-	13	TRBV21-1	TRBJ2-5	-	CASSGRQGETQYF	TGTGCCAGCAGCGGTCGACAGGGCGAGACCCAGTACTTC
-	12	TRBV4-1	TRBJ2-2	-	CASRETTGELFF	TGCGCCAGCAGGGAGACCACCGGGGAGCTGTTTTTT
-	16	TRBV11-3	TRBJ2-1	-	CASSSDSFSSYNEQFF	TGTGCCAGCAGCTCCGACAGCTTTAGCTCCTACAATGAGCAGTTCTTC
-	14	TRBV18	TRBJ1-1	-	CASSPNFGNTEAFF	TGTGCCAGCTCACCAAATTTTGGGAACACTGAAGCTTTCTTT
-	16	TRBV13	TRBJ2-5	TRBD2	CASSQRTSGSQETQYF	TGTGCCAGCAGCCAAAGGACTAGCGGGAGTCAAGAGACCCAGTACTTC
-	18	TRBV19	TRBJ2-2	-	CASSMGGMRARGTGELFF	TGTGCCAGTAGTATGGGGGGTATGCGGGCGCGGGGCACCGGGGAGCTGTTTTTT